The present TCR beta chain was sequenced within a study of monozygotic twins with inflammatory bowel disease. Skipping T cell sorting, the study isolated total RNA directly from whole blood. Details on this clonotype: Its antigen is unknown.

Study-wide points: Concordant and discordant twins showed no difference in repertoire similarity, possibly from limited power. Data gave no support to a single strong signal or clonotype associated with IBD. Clonotype sharing was lower in IBD patients than healthy twins, most markedly with disease activity.

Germline V gives CDR1 SGHTA, CDR2 FQGNSA. The CDR3 length is 16 residues. TCRdb reprocessed the 5' RACE reads; each CDR3 protein has one entry and no DNA is given. Its table records over 150,000 distinct CDR3 sequences. This clonotype originated in a human donor with ulcerative colitis or Crohn's disease, or a healthy co-twin of an affected twin (not recorded which). V and J are TRBV7-2 and TRBJ2-1; TCRdb gives TRBD1 as the D gene, but with no DNA this cannot be confirmed. Material: blood. CDR3 loop: CASSSSRDRVYNEQFF.